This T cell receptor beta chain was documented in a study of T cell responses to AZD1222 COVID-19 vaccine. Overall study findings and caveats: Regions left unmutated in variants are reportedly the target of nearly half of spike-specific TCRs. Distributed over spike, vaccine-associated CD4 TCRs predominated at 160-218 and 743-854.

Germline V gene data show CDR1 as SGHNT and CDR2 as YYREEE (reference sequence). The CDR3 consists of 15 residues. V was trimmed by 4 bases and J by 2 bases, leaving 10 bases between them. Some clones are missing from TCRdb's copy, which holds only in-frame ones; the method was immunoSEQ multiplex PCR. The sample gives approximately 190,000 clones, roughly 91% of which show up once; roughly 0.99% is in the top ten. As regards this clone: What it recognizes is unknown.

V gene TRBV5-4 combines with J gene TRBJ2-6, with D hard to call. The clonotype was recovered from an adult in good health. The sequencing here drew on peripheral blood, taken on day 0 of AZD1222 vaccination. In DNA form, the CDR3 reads TGTGCCAGCAGCCCCGGTAGTGCTGGGGCCAACGTCCTGACTTTC. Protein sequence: CASSPGSAGANVLTF.